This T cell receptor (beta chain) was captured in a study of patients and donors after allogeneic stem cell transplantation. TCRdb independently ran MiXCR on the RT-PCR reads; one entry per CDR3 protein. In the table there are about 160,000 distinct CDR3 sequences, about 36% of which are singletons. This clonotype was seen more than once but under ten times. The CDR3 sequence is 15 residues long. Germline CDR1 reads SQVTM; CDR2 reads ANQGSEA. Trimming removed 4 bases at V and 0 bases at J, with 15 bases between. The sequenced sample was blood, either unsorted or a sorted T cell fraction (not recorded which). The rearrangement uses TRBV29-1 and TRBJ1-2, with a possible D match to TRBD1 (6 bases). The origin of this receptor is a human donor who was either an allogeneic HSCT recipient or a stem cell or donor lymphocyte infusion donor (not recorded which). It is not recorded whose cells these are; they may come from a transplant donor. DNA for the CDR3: TGCAGCGTTGGCGACAGGTGGGCCTCTAACTATGGCTACACCTTC. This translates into CSVGDRWASNYGYTF.